The 31 T cell receptor beta chains presented below share a single source sample, sequenced in a study of cytomegalovirus exposure and HLA in healthy donors. Using immunoSEQ multiplex PCR, the repertoire was profiled, and TCRdb retains in-frame clones only, with some absent. The sample has 150,000 to 200,000 clones, approximately 78% seen once. The source material was PBMCs. Source of these receptors: a woman aged 25 to 45 in good health and CMV-seronegative.

This rearrangement joins TRBV19 to TRBJ2-2; 8 bases match TRBD1. The J segment lost 6 bases and the V segment lost 5 bases, leaving 8 bases of the junction unmatched. This CDR3 is built from 15 residues. Germline V lookup: CDR1 LNHDA, CDR2 SQIVND (reference sequence). The CDR3 is CASSPRTGISGELFF. The CDR3 DNA reads as TGTGCCAGTAGTCCCCGGACAGGGATATCCGGGGAGCTGTTTTTT.

V is TRBV6-1 and J is TRBJ2-2; D is undetermined. Between the trimmed V and J ends, which lost 8 bases and 3 bases, there was a span of 13 bases. In germline, CDR1 is MNHNS, CDR2 SASEGT. The CDR3 is 14 amino acids. The CDR3 region has the DNA TGTGCCAGCCTCCTAACCCAAGACACCGGGGAGCTGTTTTTT. This codes for CASLLTQDTGELFF.

This clone was counted only a few times. The chain is built from TRBV27 and TRBJ2-2; no reliable D call. CDR3 length: 12 amino acids. V lost 3 bases to trimming and J lost 4 bases, with 3 bases between them. Germline assignment: CDR1 MNHEY and CDR2 SMNVEV (reference sequence). The CDR3 DNA follows: TGTGCCAGCAGTTTCGGCACCGGGGAGCTGTTTTTT. It is translated as CASSFGTGELFF.

The rearrangement uses TRBV30 and TRBJ1-2; the D gene is possibly TRBD1 (6 bases). The ends were cut back, 5 bases at V and 1 base at J, with 11 bases in the middle. Looked up from germline, CDR1 is GTSNPN and CDR2 is SVGIG (reference sequence). The CDR3 contains 13 residues. CDR3 amino acids: CAWGDRLNYGYTF. DNA for the CDR3: TGTGCCTGGGGTGACAGGCTTAACTATGGCTACACCTTC.

This clone was counted only a few times. The J gene is TRBJ2-7, the V gene TRBV11-2; a weak D match, TRBD2 (5 bases). Trimming removed 7 bases from V and 3 bases from J, with 19 bases in between. Germline loops: CDR1 SGHAT, CDR2 FQNNGV. This CDR3 has 15 amino acids. The DNA for the CDR3 is TGTGCCAGCACCCCCGAGAGAGGGATCAGCTACGAGCAGTACTTC. Its translation is CASTPERGISYEQYF.

The chain carries TRBV7-8 and TRBJ1-3; TRBD1 matches at 9 bases. Germline trimming cut 1 base from V and 9 bases from J; bases unmatched to any gene: 1. The CDR3 contains 13 residues. Germline assignment: CDR1 SGHVS and CDR2 FQNEAQ. The CDR3 DNA reads as TGTGCCAGCAGCTTAGAGACAGGGGGCACCATATATTTT. This codes for CASSLETGGTIYF.

The V gene is TRBV7-2, the J gene TRBJ1-4; 11 bases line up with TRBD1. The CDR3 is 15 residues long. Germline CDR1 reads SGHTA; CDR2 reads FQGNSA. Trimming cost V 4 bases and J 13 bases; bases outside gene matches: 11. In DNA form, the CDR3 reads TGTGCCAGCAGCTCCGCCGGGACAGGGGGTGAGGGACTGTTTTTT. It yields the protein CASSSAGTGGEGLFF.

V is TRBV30 and J is TRBJ1-5, with 8 bases that match TRBD1. There are 15 residues in the CDR3. Looked up from germline, CDR1 is GTSNPN and CDR2 is SVGIG (reference sequence). V shed 3 bases and J 7 bases; nucleotides not matched to a gene: 11. CDR3 DNA sequence: TGTGCCTGGAGCTTATCCGGGACAGGCACCCAGCCCCAGCATTTT. This gives the protein CAWSLSGTGTQPQHF.

The chain combines TRBV7-9 with TRBJ1-1, with D possibly TRBD1 on 5 matching bases. This CDR3 is 16 amino acids long. CDR1 and CDR2 from the germline V gene are SEHNR and FQNEAQ (reference sequence). V shed 1 base and J shed 5 bases, with 17 bases lying between them. CDR3 loop: CASSLVPRGGGTEAFF. Here the CDR3 DNA reads TGTGCCAGCAGCTTAGTGCCGCGTGGGGGAGGAACTGAAGCTTTCTTT.

The chain uses TRBV7-3 and TRBJ2-7, with a tentative D call TRBD1 (5 bases). Germline CDR1 and CDR2: SGHTA and FQGTGA. V shed 5 bases and J shed 1 base, with 9 bases lying between them. The CDR3 has 13 amino acids. CDR3 residues: CASSGASSYEQYF. Written as DNA, the CDR3 is TGTGCCAGCAGCGGGGCGAGTTCCTACGAGCAGTACTTC.

In this sample, this clone turned up a few times. The rearrangement uses TRBV7-9 and TRBJ1-1; possibly TRBD1 for D (5 bases). This CDR3 region has 13 residues. The V gene lost 7 bases and the J gene lost 0 bases, with 9 bases spanning the gap. CDR1 is SEHNR and CDR2 is FQNEAQ in the germline V gene (reference sequence). Here the CDR3 reads CASTPTVNTEAFF. The CDR3, as DNA: TGTGCCAGCACCCCGACAGTGAACACTGAAGCTTTCTTT.

In this sample, this clone turned up once. The J gene is TRBJ1-5, the V gene TRBV19, with TRBD1 identical over 7 bases. J was trimmed by 2 bases and V by 7 bases; bases with no gene match: 8. Germline CDR1 is LNHDA and CDR2 is SQIVND (reference sequence). This CDR3 contains 15 residues. CDR3 loop: CASKQGLYGNQPQHF. The CDR3 DNA is TGTGCCAGTAAACAGGGGCTTTATGGCAATCAGCCCCAGCATTTT.

This rearrangement joins TRBV19 to TRBJ2-3; 7 bases line up with TRBD1. The CDR3 sequence is 14 residues long. Germline-derived CDR1 and CDR2 are LNHDA and SQIVND (reference sequence). Trimming cost V 4 bases and J 6 bases; bases outside gene matches: 7. As DNA, the CDR3 is TGTGCCAGTAGTACCCCGGGACAGTCCGATACGCAGTATTTT. Its translation: CASSTPGQSDTQYF.

J is TRBJ2-5 and V is TRBV9, with TRBD1 matching 9 bases. The CDR3 loop spans 19 amino acids. CDR1 is SGDLS and CDR2 is YYNGEE in the germline V gene. V dropped 3 bases and J dropped 2; count of bases not matched to a gene: 17. For the CDR3, the DNA is TGTGCCAGCAGCGCACGCCCTTCGATGGGACAGGGCGGGCAAGAGACCCAGTACTTC. This sequence encodes CASSARPSMGQGGQETQYF.

The rearrangement joins TRBV6-5 to TRBJ2-2, with 8 bases matching TRBD2. V was pared by 8 bases and J by 5 bases, with 4 bases of the junction left unmatched. The CDR3 has 13 residues. CDR1 and CDR2 from the germline V gene are MNHEY and SVGAGI. CDR3 sequence reads: CASGGGRTGELFF. In DNA, the CDR3 is TGTGCCAGCGGCGGCGGGAGGACCGGGGAGCTGTTTTTT.

The V gene is TRBV11-2, the J gene TRBJ2-5; 13 nucleotides agree with TRBD2. Germline V gives CDR1 SGHAT, CDR2 FQNNGV. Trimming cost V 1 base and J 5 bases; bases outside gene matches: 10. The length of the CDR3 is 18 residues. The CDR3 bases are TGTGCCAGCAGCTTAGTTCCCCTCGGACTAGCGGGGGAGGAGACCCAGTACTTC. It is translated as CASSLVPLGLAGEETQYF.

The chain joins TRBV7-2 to TRBJ1-4, with TRBD1 identical over 11 bases. V was clipped by 7 bases and J by 2 bases; unmatched bases: 6. This CDR3 contains 16 residues. The germline V gene has CDR1 SGHTA and CDR2 FQGNSA. The DNA of the CDR3 is TGTGCCAGCAAGGGACAGGGGGTATTCACTAATGAAAAACTGTTTTTT. Protein product: CASKGQGVFTNEKLFF.

The chain combines TRBV5-1 with TRBJ2-7; tentatively, D is TRBD1 (6 bases). Germline CDR1 is SGHRS and CDR2 is YFSETQ. V was shortened by 0 bases and J by 0 bases, with 10 bases between the two germline ends. This CDR3 spans 15 amino acids. The CDR3 sequence is CASSLAAGVSYEQYF. The CDR3 coding sequence is TGCGCCAGCAGCTTGGCGGCAGGGGTCTCCTACGAGCAGTACTTC.

V usage is TRBV19 and J usage is TRBJ1-2; perhaps TRBD1 as D (5 bases). Germline V CDR1 and CDR2: LNHDA, SQIVND (reference sequence). This CDR3 region has 15 residues. Trimming removed 2 bases from V and 6 bases from J, with 16 bases in between. The CDR3 is CASSIFPRQGHGYTF. CDR3 coding DNA: TGTGCCAGTAGTATATTCCCCCGGCAGGGTCATGGCTACACCTTC.

The V gene is TRBV14, the J gene TRBJ2-5; D perhaps matches TRBD2 (5 bases). Germline V CDR1 and CDR2: SGHDN, FVKESK. The CDR3 runs 14 residues. V was clipped by 0 bases and J by 5 bases, with 10 bases between them. CDR3 DNA sequence: TGTGCCAGCAGCCAAGAACGGGGTCGGGAGACCCAGTACTTC. Translation: CASSQERGRETQYF. The full variable domain, with the rest looked up from reference TRBV14 and TRBJ2-5, is EAGVTQFPSHSVIEKGQTVTLRCDPISGHDNLYWYRRVMGKEIKFLLHFVKESKQDESGMPNNRFLAERTGGTYSTLKVQPAELEDSGVYFCASSQERGRETQYFGPGTRLLVL.

The V gene is TRBV6-4, the J gene TRBJ1-2; D ambiguous. Trimming took 4 bases from V and 7 from J, leaving 13 bases between them. The CDR3 runs 13 residues. The germline V gene encodes CDR1 MRHNA and CDR2 SNTAGT. In DNA form, the CDR3 reads TGTGCCAGCAGTGGAAGTTCAGGTTTTGGCTACACCTTC. Encoded protein: CASSGSSGFGYTF.

This rearrangement joins TRBV7-9 to TRBJ2-5; the D is unclear. The germline V and J ends were trimmed by 0 bases and 4 bases, with 6 bases remaining between them. CDR3 length: 13 residues. Germline loops: CDR1 SEHNR, CDR2 FQNEAQ (reference sequence). The CDR3 loop is CASSLAVGETQYF. In DNA form, the CDR3 reads TGTGCCAGCAGCTTAGCAGTCGGAGAGACCCAGTACTTC.

This clone was observed a few times. The V call is TRBV7-9, the J call TRBJ2-2; 7 bases line up with TRBD2. The ends lost 7 bases at V and 6 bases at J; junction bases unmatched: 14. Germline CDR1 reads SEHNR; CDR2 reads FQNEAQ (reference sequence). This CDR3 spans 16 amino acids. The CDR3 sequence is CASTPLGGSYAGELFF. DNA of the CDR3: TGTGCCAGCACTCCCTTGGGGGGGTCCTACGCCGGGGAGCTGTTTTTT.

The rearrangement links TRBV5-4 to TRBJ1-2; a weak D match, TRBD1 (5 bases). In germline, CDR1 is SGHNT, CDR2 YYREEE (reference sequence). CDR3 length: 15 residues. V gave up 4 bases and J gave up 2 bases, with 15 bases separating them. CDR3 sequence: CASSIWGRPNYGYTF. CDR3 in DNA: TGTGCCAGCAGCATCTGGGGCAGGCCGAACTATGGCTACACCTTC.

V gene TRBV10-3 combines with J gene TRBJ2-7, with TRBD1 identical over 9 bases. J gave up 6 bases and V 4 bases, and 13 bases lay outside the gene matches. CDR1 ENHRY and CDR2 SYGVKD come from the germline V gene. The CDR3 runs 16 residues. CDR3 sequence (DNA): TGTGCCATCAGTGTAGCCGGGACAGGGACCTCTCGCGAGCAGTACTTC. This codes for CAISVAGTGTSREQYF.

V is TRBV6-5 and J is TRBJ2-1; possibly TRBD1 for D (7 bases). The CDR3 is made up of 15 amino acids. V gave up 3 bases and J gave up 4 bases, with 13 bases separating them. Germline CDR1 reads MNHEY; CDR2 reads SVGAGI. The CDR3: CASSYQEGAYNEQFF. DNA of the CDR3: TGTGCCAGCAGTTATCAGGAGGGGGCTTACAATGAGCAGTTCTTC.

The chain is built from TRBV7-3 and TRBJ2-5, with 8 bases aligning to TRBD2. This CDR3 has 14 residues. Germline CDR1 is SGHTA and CDR2 is FQGTGA. Germline trimming cut 5 bases from V and 3 bases from J; bases unmatched to any gene: 5. CDR3 protein: CASSIGAGEETQYF. DNA for the CDR3: TGTGCCAGCAGCATCGGAGCGGGGGAAGAGACCCAGTACTTC.

V is TRBV6-5 and J is TRBJ1-1; the D is unclear. Germline-derived CDR1 and CDR2 are MNHEY and SVGAGI. The V end was cut by 5 bases, the J end by 6 bases, with 13 bases between. The CDR3 runs to 13 residues. This CDR3 is CASSERPGAEAFF. The DNA for the CDR3 is TGTGCCAGCAGTGAACGCCCCGGGGCTGAAGCTTTCTTT.

This sequence joins TRBV4-1 and TRBJ2-1, with 11 positions matching TRBD2. The CDR3 is 15 amino acids. Germline lookup yields CDR1 MGHRA and CDR2 YSYEKL. V trimming: 4 bases; J trimming: 2 bases; junction bases outside the gene matches: 1. CDR3 protein: CASSLAGGTYNEQFF. In DNA, the CDR3 is TGCGCCAGCAGCCTAGCGGGAGGGACCTACAATGAGCAGTTCTTC.

The chain has TRBV7-3 and TRBJ1-1, with TRBD1 matching 7 bases. Germline lookup yields CDR1 SGHTA and CDR2 FQGTGA. The CDR3 loop spans 13 amino acids. V lost 5 bases to trimming and J lost 3 bases; unmatched junction nucleotides: 3. DNA for the CDR3: TGTGCCAGCAGCCGAGACAGGGACACTGAAGCTTTCTTT. It is translated as CASSRDRDTEAFF.

The rearrangement uses TRBV6-1 and TRBJ1-6; 7 bases are shared with TRBD1. V lost 4 bases and J lost 8; bases outside the gene matches: 14. Germline values: CDR1 MNHNS, CDR2 SASEGT. The CDR3 is 17 residues long. CDR3 protein: CASSAEGLTGSYSPLHF. The DNA of the CDR3 is TGTGCCAGCAGTGCCGAGGGGTTGACAGGGTCCTATTCACCCCTCCACTTT.